The rows below give T cell receptor beta chains drawn from one sample of a study of T cell responses to AZD1222 COVID-19 vaccine. The repertoire was sequenced with immunoSEQ multiplex PCR; TCRdb's copy has only in-frame clones and lacks some. The sample shows around 100,000 clones, about 88% of them seen only once. Specimen: peripheral blood, collected on day 0 of AZD1222 vaccination. These TCRs come from an adult in good health. The CDR3 runs from the conserved cysteine through the conserved F or W. The D gene is left open where the match is weak. Clone size is not always given. Where it is, it says once, few, many or a class for expanded clones.

CDR3nt: TGTGCCATCAGTGAAGGACAGGGGGCGGCTGAAAAACTGTTTTTT
CDR3aa: CAISEGQGAAEKLFF
abundance: -
j_gene: TRBJ1-4
v_gene: TRBV10-3
d_gene: TRBD1

CDR3nt: TGTGCCAGCAGCTTAGAAGTTCAGCGACATGAGCAGTTCTTC
CDR3aa: CASSLEVQRHEQFF
abundance: -
j_gene: TRBJ2-1
v_gene: TRBV11-3
d_gene: -

CDR3nt: TGTGCCAGCAGCCAAGGGGCTGACAGGGGGCTTAGCGGGGAGCTGTTTTTT
CDR3aa: CASSQGADRGLSGELFF
abundance: -
j_gene: TRBJ2-2
v_gene: TRBV3-1/TRBV3-2
d_gene: TRBD1

CDR3nt: TGTGCCAGTCGAAGGGGGAACACTGAAGCTTTCTTT
CDR3aa: CASRRGNTEAFF
abundance: -
j_gene: TRBJ1-1
v_gene: TRBV19
d_gene: -

CDR3nt: TGTGCCAGCTCACCACCTTATAGCTCTGGAAACACCATATATTTT
CDR3aa: CASSPPYSSGNTIYF
abundance: -
j_gene: TRBJ1-3
v_gene: TRBV18
d_gene: -

CDR3nt: TGTGCCAGCAGCTTTCTCTGGGGACAGGGGGACTATGGCTACACCTTC
CDR3aa: CASSFLWGQGDYGYTF
abundance: few
j_gene: TRBJ1-2
v_gene: TRBV7-9
d_gene: TRBD1

CDR3nt: TGTGCCAGCAGCCCCGGGTCAGCGAGTTACAATGAGCAGTTCTTC
CDR3aa: CASSPGSASYNEQFF
abundance: once
j_gene: TRBJ2-1
v_gene: TRBV3-1/TRBV3-2
d_gene: -

CDR3nt: TGCGCCAGCAGCCCTTCCGGGACAGGGGGCATCTACGAGCAGTACTTC
CDR3aa: CASSPSGTGGIYEQYF
abundance: -
j_gene: TRBJ2-7
v_gene: TRBV5-1
d_gene: TRBD1

CDR3nt: TGTGCCAGCAGTTTGGCGCAGACCGGGACTGCCAATGAGCAGTTCTTC
CDR3aa: CASSLAQTGTANEQFF
abundance: -
j_gene: TRBJ2-1
v_gene: TRBV28
d_gene: -

CDR3nt: TGTGCCAGCAGTGAGTTTTGGAAACCCACGCAAGAGACCCAGTACTTC
CDR3aa: CASSEFWKPTQETQYF
abundance: -
j_gene: TRBJ2-5
v_gene: TRBV6-1
d_gene: -

CDR3nt: TGTGCCAGCAGCTTTGTCGGCTACAATGAGCAGTTCTTC
CDR3aa: CASSFVGYNEQFF
abundance: -
j_gene: TRBJ2-1
v_gene: TRBV5-8
d_gene: -

CDR3nt: TGTGCCAGCAGCTTCCGACAGGGGGCAGATACGCAGTATTTT
CDR3aa: CASSFRQGADTQYF
abundance: once
j_gene: TRBJ2-3
v_gene: TRBV5-4
d_gene: TRBD1

CDR3nt: TGCGCCAGCAGCCAAGAGGTTGCGCGAGAGCAAGAGACCCAGTACTTC
CDR3aa: CASSQEVAREQETQYF
abundance: -
j_gene: TRBJ2-5
v_gene: TRBV4-3
d_gene: -

CDR3nt: TGCGCCAGCAGCCCGGGACCGAGCTCCTATAATTCACCCCTCCACTTT
CDR3aa: CASSPGPSSYNSPLHF
abundance: -
j_gene: TRBJ1-6
v_gene: TRBV4-1
d_gene: -

CDR3nt: TGCGCCAGCAGTAGCGGAGGCTCCTACAATGAGCAGTTCTTC
CDR3aa: CASSSGGSYNEQFF
abundance: once
j_gene: TRBJ2-1
v_gene: TRBV10-1
d_gene: -

CDR3nt: TGTGCCAGCAGTTACTCGTCGACAGGAAGGAGACAAGCTTTCTTT
CDR3aa: CASSYSSTGRRQAFF
abundance: -
j_gene: TRBJ1-1
v_gene: TRBV6-5
d_gene: -

CDR3nt: TGTGCCAGCAGCTTTTTATCGGGAGTCACGGAGACCCAGTACTTC
CDR3aa: CASSFLSGVTETQYF
abundance: -
j_gene: TRBJ2-5
v_gene: TRBV7-9
d_gene: -

CDR3nt: TGTGCCAGCGGGACCCCTTGGGGCCCTTACAATGAGCAGTTCTTC
CDR3aa: CASGTPWGPYNEQFF
abundance: -
j_gene: TRBJ2-1
v_gene: TRBV28
d_gene: -

CDR3nt: TGTGCCAGCAGCTCGTTAGACGGGGAGCTGTTTTTT
CDR3aa: CASSSLDGELFF
abundance: -
j_gene: TRBJ2-2
v_gene: TRBV7-9
d_gene: -

CDR3nt: TGTGCCAGTTCCCATTGGGGAAATGAGCAGTTCTTC
CDR3aa: CASSHWGNEQFF
abundance: -
j_gene: TRBJ2-1
v_gene: TRBV19
d_gene: -

CDR3nt: TGTGCCAGTAGCCGGGGGACTAGCGGGAGCCTCACAGATACGCAGTATTTT
CDR3aa: CASSRGTSGSLTDTQYF
abundance: -
j_gene: TRBJ2-3
v_gene: TRBV19
d_gene: TRBD2

CDR3nt: TGTGCCAGTGAGGACAGGGGGAATCAGCCCCAGCATTTT
CDR3aa: CASEDRGNQPQHF
abundance: -
j_gene: TRBJ1-5
v_gene: TRBV19
d_gene: TRBD1

CDR3nt: TGTGCCAGCAGCGGGGCGGGACGGGGAGAGACCCAGTACTTC
CDR3aa: CASSGAGRGETQYF
abundance: -
j_gene: TRBJ2-5
v_gene: TRBV3-1/TRBV3-2
d_gene: -